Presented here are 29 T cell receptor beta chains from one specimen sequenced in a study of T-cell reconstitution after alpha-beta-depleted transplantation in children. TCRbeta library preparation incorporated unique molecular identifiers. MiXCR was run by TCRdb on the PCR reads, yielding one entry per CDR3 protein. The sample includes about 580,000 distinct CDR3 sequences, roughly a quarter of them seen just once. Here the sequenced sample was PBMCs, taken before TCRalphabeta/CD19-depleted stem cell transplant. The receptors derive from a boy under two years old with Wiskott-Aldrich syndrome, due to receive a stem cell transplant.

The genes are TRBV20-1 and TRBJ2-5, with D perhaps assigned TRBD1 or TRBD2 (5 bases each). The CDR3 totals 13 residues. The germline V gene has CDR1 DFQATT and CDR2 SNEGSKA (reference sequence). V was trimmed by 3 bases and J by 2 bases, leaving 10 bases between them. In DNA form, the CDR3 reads TGCAGTGCTAGCGGGACGGTTCAAGAGACCCAGTACTTC. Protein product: CSASGTVQETQYF.

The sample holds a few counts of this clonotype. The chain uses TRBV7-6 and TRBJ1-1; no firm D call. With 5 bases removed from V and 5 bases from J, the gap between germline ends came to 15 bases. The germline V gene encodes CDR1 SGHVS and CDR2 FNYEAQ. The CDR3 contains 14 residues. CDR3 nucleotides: TGTGCCAGCAGCCAACGGGATTTCGAAACTGAAGCTTTCTTT. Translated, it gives CASSQRDFETEAFF. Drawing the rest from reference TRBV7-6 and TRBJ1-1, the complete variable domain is GAGVSQSPRYKVTKRGQDVALRCDPISGHVSLYWYRQALGQGPEFLTYFNYEAQQDKSGLPNDRFSAERPEGSISTLTIQRTEQRDSAMYRCASSQRDFETEAFFGQGTRLTVV.

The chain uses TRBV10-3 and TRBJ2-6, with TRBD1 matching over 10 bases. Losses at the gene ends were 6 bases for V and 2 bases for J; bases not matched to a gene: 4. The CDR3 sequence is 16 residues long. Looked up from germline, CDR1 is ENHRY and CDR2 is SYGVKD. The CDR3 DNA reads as TGTGCCATCAGGGGGACAGGGGTTCCTGGGGCCAACGTCCTGACTTTC. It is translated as CAIRGTGVPGANVLTF.

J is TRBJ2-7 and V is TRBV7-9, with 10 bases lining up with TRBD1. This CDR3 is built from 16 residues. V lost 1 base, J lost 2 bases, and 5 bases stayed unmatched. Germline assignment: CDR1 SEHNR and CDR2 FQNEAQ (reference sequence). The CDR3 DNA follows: TGTGCCAGCAGCTTAGACCCGGGACAGGGGCCCTACGAGCAGTACTTC. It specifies CASSLDPGQGPYEQYF.

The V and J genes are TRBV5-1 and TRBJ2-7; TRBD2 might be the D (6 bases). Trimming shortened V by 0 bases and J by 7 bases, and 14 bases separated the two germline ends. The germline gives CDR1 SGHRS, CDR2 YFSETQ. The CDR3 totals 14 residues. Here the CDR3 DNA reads TGCGCCAGCAGCTTGGATCGCGGGAATCGGGAGCAGTACTTC. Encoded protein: CASSLDRGNREQYF.

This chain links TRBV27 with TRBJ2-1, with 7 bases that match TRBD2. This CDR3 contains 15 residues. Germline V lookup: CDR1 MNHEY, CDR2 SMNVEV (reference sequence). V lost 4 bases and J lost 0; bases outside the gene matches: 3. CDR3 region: CASSSGRASYNEQFF. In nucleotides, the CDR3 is TGTGCCAGCAGTTCAGGGAGGGCCTCCTACAATGAGCAGTTCTTC.

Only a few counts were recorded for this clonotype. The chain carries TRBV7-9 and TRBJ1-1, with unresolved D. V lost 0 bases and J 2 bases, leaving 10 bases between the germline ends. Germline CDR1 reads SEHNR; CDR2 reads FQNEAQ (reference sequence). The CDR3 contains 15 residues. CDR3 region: CASSLARARNTEAFF. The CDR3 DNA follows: TGTGCCAGCAGCTTAGCGCGCGCCAGAAACACTGAAGCTTTCTTT.

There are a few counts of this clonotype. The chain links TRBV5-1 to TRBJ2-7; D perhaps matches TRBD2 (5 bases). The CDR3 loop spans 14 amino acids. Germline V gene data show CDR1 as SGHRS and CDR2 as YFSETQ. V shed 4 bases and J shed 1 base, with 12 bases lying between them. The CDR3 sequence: CASSPTTISYEQYF. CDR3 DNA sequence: TGCGCCAGCAGCCCGACGACTATATCCTACGAGCAGTACTTC.

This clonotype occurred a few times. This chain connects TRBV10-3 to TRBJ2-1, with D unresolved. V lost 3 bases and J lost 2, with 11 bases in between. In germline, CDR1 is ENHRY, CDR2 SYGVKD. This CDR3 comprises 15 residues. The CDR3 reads CAISDGSIPYNEQFF. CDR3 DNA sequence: TGTGCCATCAGTGACGGTAGCATCCCCTACAATGAGCAGTTCTTC.

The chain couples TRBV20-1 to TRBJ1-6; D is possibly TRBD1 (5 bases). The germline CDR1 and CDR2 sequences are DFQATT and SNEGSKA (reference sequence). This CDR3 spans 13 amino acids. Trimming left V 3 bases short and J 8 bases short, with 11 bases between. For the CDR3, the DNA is TGCAGTGCTAGCCCCACGGGGGATTCACCCCTCCACTTT. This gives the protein CSASPTGDSPLHF.

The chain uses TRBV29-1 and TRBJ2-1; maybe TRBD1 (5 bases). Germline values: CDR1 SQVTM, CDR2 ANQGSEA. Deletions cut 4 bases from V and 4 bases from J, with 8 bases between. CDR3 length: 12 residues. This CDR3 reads CSVGTIYNEQFF. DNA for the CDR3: TGCAGCGTTGGGACAATTTACAATGAGCAGTTCTTC.

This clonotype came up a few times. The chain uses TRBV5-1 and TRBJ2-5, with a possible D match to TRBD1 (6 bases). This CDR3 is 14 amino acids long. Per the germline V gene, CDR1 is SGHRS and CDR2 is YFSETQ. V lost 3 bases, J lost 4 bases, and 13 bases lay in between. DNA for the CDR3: TGCGCCAGCAGCTCGCAGGGGATCAGAGAGACCCAGTACTTC. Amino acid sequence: CASSSQGIRETQYF.

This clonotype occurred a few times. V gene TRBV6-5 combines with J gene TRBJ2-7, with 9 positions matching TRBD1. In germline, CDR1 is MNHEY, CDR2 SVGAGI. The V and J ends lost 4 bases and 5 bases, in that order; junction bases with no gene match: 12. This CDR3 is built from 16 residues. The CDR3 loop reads CASSFTPQGASDEQYF. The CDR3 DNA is TGTGCCAGCAGTTTCACCCCACAGGGGGCGTCGGACGAGCAGTACTTC.

CDR3 loop: CATERRANTGELFF. The CDR3 region has the DNA TGTGCCACCGAGCGGAGAGCGAACACCGGGGAGCTGTTTTTT. The chain joins TRBV15 to TRBJ2-2; possible D gene TRBD2, 5 bases. V lost 8 bases and J lost 0, with 10 bases in between. The germline CDR1 and CDR2 sequences are LNHNV and YYDKDF (reference sequence). The CDR3 contains 14 residues.

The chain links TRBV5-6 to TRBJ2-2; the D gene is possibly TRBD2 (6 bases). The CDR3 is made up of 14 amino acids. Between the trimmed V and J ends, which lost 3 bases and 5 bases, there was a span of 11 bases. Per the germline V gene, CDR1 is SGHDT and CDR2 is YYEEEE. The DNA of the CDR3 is TGTGCCAGCAGCTGGGGACTCCAAACCGGGGAGCTGTTTTTT. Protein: CASSWGLQTGELFF.

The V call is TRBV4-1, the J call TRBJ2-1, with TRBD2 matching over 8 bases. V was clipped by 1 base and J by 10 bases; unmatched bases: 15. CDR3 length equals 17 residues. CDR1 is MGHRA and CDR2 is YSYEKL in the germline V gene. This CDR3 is CASSQAWSGSDYAEQFF. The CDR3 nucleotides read TGCGCCAGCAGCCAAGCTTGGAGCGGGAGTGACTACGCGGAGCAGTTCTTC.

CDR3 nucleotides: TGTGCCAGCAGTCGACTAGCGGGAGAGCACGGGGCCAACGTCCTGACTTTC. Its translation: CASSRLAGEHGANVLTF. The V call is TRBV12-3 or TRBV12-4, the J call TRBJ2-6; TRBD2 agrees at 12 bases. V lost 5 bases and J lost 4; bases outside the gene matches: 6. CDR3 length equals 17 residues.

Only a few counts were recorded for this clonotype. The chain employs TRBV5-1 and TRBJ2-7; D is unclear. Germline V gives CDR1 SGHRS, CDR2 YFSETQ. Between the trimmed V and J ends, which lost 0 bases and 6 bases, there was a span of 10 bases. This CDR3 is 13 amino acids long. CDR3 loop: CASSLAPPGEQYF. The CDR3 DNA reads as TGCGCCAGCAGCTTGGCCCCTCCTGGCGAGCAGTACTTC.

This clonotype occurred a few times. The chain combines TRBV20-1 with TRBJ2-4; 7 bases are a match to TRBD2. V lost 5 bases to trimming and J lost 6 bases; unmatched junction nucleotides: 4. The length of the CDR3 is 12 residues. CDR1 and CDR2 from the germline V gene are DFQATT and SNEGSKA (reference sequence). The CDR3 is CSAQGLLNIQYF. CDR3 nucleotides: TGCAGTGCTCAGGGACTACTAAACATTCAGTACTTC.

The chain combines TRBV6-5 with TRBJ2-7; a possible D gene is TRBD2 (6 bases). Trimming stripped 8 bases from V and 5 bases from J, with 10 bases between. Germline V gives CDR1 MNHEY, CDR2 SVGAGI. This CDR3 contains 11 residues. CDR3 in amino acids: CASGRGHEQYF. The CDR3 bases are TGTGCCAGCGGGCGGGGCCACGAGCAGTACTTC.

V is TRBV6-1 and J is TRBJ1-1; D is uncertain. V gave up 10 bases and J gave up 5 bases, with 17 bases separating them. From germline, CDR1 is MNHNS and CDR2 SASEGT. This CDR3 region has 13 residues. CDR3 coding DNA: TGTGCCACCCGAACCACTCAGCGGACTGAAGCTTTCTTT. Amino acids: CATRTTQRTEAFF.

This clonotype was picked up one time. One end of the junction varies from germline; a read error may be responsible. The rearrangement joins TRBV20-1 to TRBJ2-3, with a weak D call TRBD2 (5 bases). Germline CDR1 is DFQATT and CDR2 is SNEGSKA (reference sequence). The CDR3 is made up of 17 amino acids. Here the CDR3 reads CCARDPWTGSNTDTQYF. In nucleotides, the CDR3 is TGCTGTGCTAGAGATCCCTGGACTGGGTCAAACACAGATACGCAGTATTTT.

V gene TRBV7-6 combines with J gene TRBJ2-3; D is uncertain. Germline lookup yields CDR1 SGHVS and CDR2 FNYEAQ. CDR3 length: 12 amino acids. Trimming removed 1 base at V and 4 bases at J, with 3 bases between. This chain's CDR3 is CASSLEPDTQYF. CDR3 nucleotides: TGTGCCAGCAGCTTAGAGCCAGATACGCAGTATTTT.

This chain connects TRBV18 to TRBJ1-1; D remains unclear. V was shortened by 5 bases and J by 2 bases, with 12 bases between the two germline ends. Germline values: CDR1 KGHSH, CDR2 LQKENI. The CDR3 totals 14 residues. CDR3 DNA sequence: TGTGCCAGCTCATCTGTCCCCCTAAACACTGAAGCTTTCTTT. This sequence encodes CASSSVPLNTEAFF. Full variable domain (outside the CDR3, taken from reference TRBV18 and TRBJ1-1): NAGVMQNPRHLVRRRGQEARLRCSPMKGHSHVYWYRQLPEEGLKFMVYLQKENIIDESGMPKERFSAEFPKEGPSILRIQQVVRGDSAAYFCASSSVPLNTEAFFGQGTRLTVV.

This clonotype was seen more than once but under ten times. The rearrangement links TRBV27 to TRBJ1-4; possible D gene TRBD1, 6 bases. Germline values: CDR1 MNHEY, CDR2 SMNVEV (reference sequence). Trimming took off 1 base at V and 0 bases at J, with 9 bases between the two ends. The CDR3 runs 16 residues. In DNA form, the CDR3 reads TGTGCCAGCAGTTTATACTCAGGGGCAACTAATGAAAAACTGTTTTTT. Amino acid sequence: CASSLYSGATNEKLFF.

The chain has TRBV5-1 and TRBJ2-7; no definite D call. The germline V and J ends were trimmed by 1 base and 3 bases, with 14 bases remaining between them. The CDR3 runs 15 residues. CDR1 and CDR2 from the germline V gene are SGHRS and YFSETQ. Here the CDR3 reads CASSLQPQTLYEQYF. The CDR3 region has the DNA TGCGCCAGCAGCTTGCAACCCCAGACACTCTACGAGCAGTACTTC.

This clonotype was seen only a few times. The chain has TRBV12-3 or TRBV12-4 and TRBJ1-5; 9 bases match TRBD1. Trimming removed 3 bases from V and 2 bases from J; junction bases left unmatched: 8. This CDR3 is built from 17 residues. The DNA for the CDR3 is TGTGCCAGCAGTTTGTTCTTAGGGGACAGGGGCAATCAGCCCCAGCATTTT. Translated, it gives CASSLFLGDRGNQPQHF.

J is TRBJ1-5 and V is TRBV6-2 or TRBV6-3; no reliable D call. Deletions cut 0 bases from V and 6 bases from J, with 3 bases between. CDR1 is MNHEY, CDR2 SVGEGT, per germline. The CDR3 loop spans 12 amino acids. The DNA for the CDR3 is TGTGCCAGCAGTTACTCCGCTCAGCCCCAGCATTTT. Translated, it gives CASSYSAQPQHF.

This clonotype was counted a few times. The CDR3 is CASSWGTSGYYEQYF. The CDR3 nucleotides read TGTGCCAGCAGTTGGGGGACTAGCGGCTACTACGAGCAGTACTTC. The gene calls are TRBV27 and TRBJ2-7; 11 bases are a match to TRBD2. V lost 4 bases, J lost 3 bases, and 5 bases stayed unmatched. This CDR3 has 15 residues. CDR1 and CDR2 (germline): MNHEY, SMNVEV (reference sequence).